Shown below are 5 T cell receptor beta chains from a single sample sequenced in a study of graft-versus-host responses after intestinal transplantation. The antigens of these receptors remain unknown. Sequenced by immunoSEQ multiplex PCR; TCRdb stores in-frame clones only, minus some. Of 84,000 or so clones listed, about nine tenths are singletons. This sample comprised unstimulated CD4+ T cells sorted from spleen or lymph node cells, obtained before intestinal transplant. The receptors were sampled from a human donor who received an intestinal transplant.

The CDR3 sequence is CASSVRLADYNEQFF. CDR3 nucleotide sequence: TGTGCCAGCAGCGTAAGGCTAGCGGACTACAATGAGCAGTTCTTC. The chain combines TRBV9 with TRBJ2-1; 7 nucleotides line up with TRBD2. V shed 1 base and J 3 bases; nucleotides not matched to a gene: 4. The CDR3 is 15 residues long. CDR1 and CDR2 (germline): SGDLS, YYNGEE.

This rearrangement joins TRBV5-1 to TRBJ2-7; D is ambiguous. V lost 2 bases and J 6 bases, leaving 12 bases between the germline ends. From germline, CDR1 is SGHRS and CDR2 YFSETQ. The CDR3 totals 13 residues. In DNA form, the CDR3 reads TGCGCCAGCAGCTTAGGGCTATCCACCGAGCAGTACTTC. This translates into CASSLGLSTEQYF.

This chain connects TRBV15 to TRBJ2-7, with a possible D match to TRBD1 (6 bases). From germline, CDR1 is LNHNV and CDR2 YYDKDF (reference sequence). V dropped 8 bases and J dropped 6 bases, with 20 bases sitting between them. This CDR3 has 14 residues. The CDR3 sequence is CATCWGQGSVEQYF. The CDR3 DNA reads TGTGCCACCTGCTGGGGGCAGGGGAGCGTCGAGCAGTACTTC.

The gene calls are TRBV11-2 and TRBJ2-7, with D tentatively TRBD1 (7 bases). CDR3 length: 16 amino acids. V was shortened by 0 bases and J by 0 bases, with 12 bases between the two germline ends. Germline V lookup: CDR1 SGHAT, CDR2 FQNNGV. The CDR3 nucleotides read TGTGCCAGCAGCTTAGATGGAGGGGGCGGCTCCTACGAGCAGTACTTC. Its protein is CASSLDGGGGSYEQYF.

The genes are TRBV19 and TRBJ1-2; D is possibly TRBD1 (6 bases). V was cut by 4 bases and J by 4 bases, with 13 bases left in between. This CDR3 spans 14 amino acids. Germline V gene sequence: CDR1 LNHDA, CDR2 SQIVND (reference sequence). The CDR3 loop is CASSRLGGGYGYTF. CDR3 nucleotides: TGTGCCAGTAGTAGGTTAGGGGGTGGCTATGGCTACACCTTC.